Below are 24 T cell receptor beta chains sequenced from a single sample in a study of cytomegalovirus exposure and HLA in healthy donors. Vbeta (60) and Jbeta (13) primers were used in the PCR. Data came from immunoSEQ multiplex PCR; TCRdb stores just in-frame clones and leaves some out. The data show roughly 180,000 clones, roughly 80% seen once. Sequencing was carried out using PBMCs. These receptors all stem from a woman under 40 in good health and CMV-seropositive.

The V call is TRBV19, the J call TRBJ1-5, with TRBD1 identical over 10 bases. The CDR3 is 16 amino acids. The J segment lost 6 bases and the V segment lost 3 bases, leaving 8 bases of the junction unmatched. Per germline, CDR1 LNHDA and CDR2 SQIVND (reference sequence). The CDR3 protein is CASSITGTGDSQPQHF. DNA for the CDR3: TGTGCCAGTAGTATTACCGGGACAGGGGATAGTCAGCCCCAGCATTTT.

The rearrangement joins TRBV4-3 to TRBJ1-1; the D is unclear. V lost 0 bases and J lost 1, with 9 bases in between. The CDR3 length is 15 residues. Germline CDR1 reads LGHNA; CDR2 reads YSLEER. The CDR3 DNA follows: TGCGCCAGCAGCCAAGAATACGGTCGGAACACTGAAGCTTTCTTT. Translating it yields CASSQEYGRNTEAFF.

CDR3 protein: CATSRAPRAGGRAGYTF. The CDR3, as DNA: TGTGCCACCAGCAGAGCCCCAAGAGCGGGGGGTAGAGCTGGCTACACCTTC. The chain uses TRBV15 and TRBJ1-2; D possibly corresponds to TRBD1 (5 bases). Germline V gives CDR1 LNHNV, CDR2 YYDKDF (reference sequence). V lost 1 base to trimming and J lost 7 bases, with 22 bases between them. This CDR3 contains 17 residues.

This chain joins TRBV4-2 and TRBJ2-7; a possible D gene is TRBD1 (6 bases). Trimming left V 4 bases short and J 5 bases short, with 12 bases between. CDR3 size: 13 residues. Germline V CDR1 and CDR2: LGHNA, YNFKEQ. DNA of the CDR3: TGTGCCAGCAGCCTCAAAAACAGGGACGAGCAGTACTTC. Translated: CASSLKNRDEQYF.

V gene TRBV29-1 combines with J gene TRBJ1-2, with unresolved D. V lost 3 bases and J 4 bases, leaving 9 bases between the germline ends. Germline CDR1 SQVTM, CDR2 ANQGSEA. The CDR3 loop spans 12 amino acids. The CDR3 DNA reads TGCAGCGTTGACCGGGAAACCTATGGCTACACCTTC. Translated: CSVDRETYGYTF.

A word on this clone: Other DNA variants within this sample encode the same CDR3. The CDR3 DNA reads TGTGCCAGCAGCCCATCCCCGGGGGGTGGACTCTATGGCTACACCTTC. Its translation is CASSPSPGGGLYGYTF. V and J are TRBV13 and TRBJ1-2; tentative D call: TRBD1 (5 bases). This CDR3 has 16 amino acids. In germline, CDR1 is PRHDT, CDR2 FYEKMQ (reference sequence). Trimming removed 5 bases from V and 4 bases from J, with 20 bases in between.

The V call is TRBV6-5, the J call TRBJ2-7, with D unresolved. Trimming shortened V by 6 bases and J by 7 bases, and 13 bases separated the two germline ends. Germline values: CDR1 MNHEY, CDR2 SVGAGI. The CDR3 length is 12 residues. The CDR3 DNA sequence: TGTGCCAGCAGCCGCACGGTACGGGAGCAGTACTTC. Its translation: CASSRTVREQYF.

In nucleotides, the CDR3 is TGTGCCAGCAGCTTTCGGGGGGCCCCTGGTGGCTACACCTTC. Translating gives CASSFRGAPGGYTF. V gene TRBV5-4 combines with J gene TRBJ1-2; D is perhaps TRBD1 (6 bases). The CDR3 has 14 residues. Germline CDR1 SGHNT, CDR2 YYREEE (reference sequence). Trimming removed 2 bases at V and 7 bases at J, with 15 bases between.

The chain has TRBV12-1 and TRBJ1-1. TRBV12-1 is labeled a pseudogene. This CDR3 is built from 15 residues. In nucleotides, the CDR3 is TGTGCCAGCAGGAAGTCCGACGGGGTGAGTACTGAAGCTTTCTTT. It codes for CASRKSDGVSTEAFF.

The V call is TRBV5-1, the J call TRBJ2-7, with a tentative D call TRBD1 (5 bases). V was trimmed by 0 bases and J by 5 bases, leaving 12 bases between them. CDR1 is SGHRS, CDR2 YFSETQ, per germline. CDR3 length: 14 amino acids. The CDR3 protein is CASSLAAGKDEQYF. The CDR3 DNA follows: TGCGCCAGCAGCTTGGCAGCAGGGAAGGACGAGCAGTACTTC.

The rearrangement uses TRBV5-1 and TRBJ1-4; 8 positions match TRBD1. Germline-derived CDR1 and CDR2 are SGHRS and YFSETQ. V gave up 3 bases and J gave up 8 bases; unmatched junction bases: 6. This CDR3 comprises 14 residues. CDR3 bases: TGCGCCAGCAGCTCAGGGGGCTCGGGCGAAAAACTGTTTTTT. Its protein product is CASSSGGSGEKLFF.

This rearrangement joins TRBV5-4 to TRBJ1-2; D is perhaps TRBD1 (5 bases). Per germline, CDR1 SGHNT and CDR2 YYREEE (reference sequence). This CDR3 is built from 17 residues. Trimming removed 2 bases at V and 3 bases at J, with 20 bases between. CDR3 sequence: CASSLGGRGRTDYGYTF. The CDR3 DNA reads as TGTGCCAGCAGCTTAGGAGGGAGGGGACGGACTGACTATGGCTACACCTTC.

V gene TRBV4-1 combines with J gene TRBJ2-7; 7 positions agree with TRBD1. With 0 bases clipped from V and 6 bases from J, the junction kept 5 bases outside the gene matches. This CDR3 spans 14 amino acids. Looked up from germline, CDR1 is MGHRA and CDR2 is YSYEKL. In DNA, the CDR3 is TGCGCCAGCAGCCAAGAAAACAGGGGCAGCGAGCAGTACTTC. It specifies CASSQENRGSEQYF.

V is TRBV28 and J is TRBJ1-1; 12 bases are shared with TRBD1. This CDR3 is 16 amino acids long. Germline V gene lookup returns CDR1 MDHEN and CDR2 SYDVKM. V was clipped by 5 bases and J by 7 bases; unmatched bases: 11. The CDR3 is CASSLTGTGGGGEAFF. DNA of the CDR3: TGTGCCAGCAGTCTCACCGGGACAGGGGGCGGAGGTGAAGCTTTCTTT.

This chain joins TRBV9 and TRBJ2-7; D possibly corresponds to TRBD2 (5 bases). Germline CDR1 is SGDLS and CDR2 is YYNGEE. V was clipped by 4 bases and J by 1 base, with 12 bases between them. The CDR3 spans 14 residues. The CDR3 region is CASSPVGVSYEQYF. The CDR3 coding sequence is TGTGCCAGCAGCCCGGTGGGAGTATCCTACGAGCAGTACTTC.

The J gene is TRBJ2-2, the V gene TRBV6-1, with D possibly matching TRBD1 (5 bases). V shed 6 bases and J shed 4 bases, with 12 bases lying between them. Germline-derived CDR1 and CDR2 are MNHNS and SASEGT. This CDR3 is built from 14 residues. CDR3 coding DNA: TGTGCCAGCAGGATATATACAGGCACCGGGGAGCTGTTTTTT. Its protein product is CASRIYTGTGELFF.

This sequence joins TRBV13 and TRBJ2-7, with D tentatively TRBD1 (5 bases). This CDR3 region has 15 residues. Trimming removed 1 base from V and 2 bases from J, with 12 bases in between. CDR1 and CDR2 (germline): PRHDT, FYEKMQ (reference sequence). The CDR3 sequence is CASSLVRGGTYEQYF. Written as DNA, the CDR3 is TGTGCCAGCAGCTTAGTTAGGGGCGGTACCTACGAGCAGTACTTC.

The chain carries TRBV15 and TRBJ2-1; D is possibly TRBD2 (6 bases). This CDR3 is built from 15 residues. V was trimmed by 2 bases and J by 5 bases, leaving 13 bases between them. In germline, CDR1 is LNHNV, CDR2 YYDKDF (reference sequence). The CDR3 reads CATSRFPAGNNEQFF. The DNA for the CDR3 is TGTGCCACCAGCAGATTCCCGGCGGGGAACAATGAGCAGTTCTTC.

This clone was counted a few times. The chain carries TRBV11-2 and TRBJ1-1; D is undetermined. This CDR3 spans 12 amino acids. The germline V gene encodes CDR1 SGHAT and CDR2 FQNNGV. Trimming left V 7 bases short and J 7 bases short, with 13 bases between. CDR3 sequence reads: CASTIRGGEAFF. For the CDR3, the DNA is TGTGCCAGCACCATTAGAGGAGGTGAAGCTTTCTTT.

The CDR3 protein is CASSSRYPYEQYF. As DNA, the CDR3 is TGTGCCAGCAGTTCCAGGTACCCCTACGAGCAGTACTTC. The chain is built from TRBV6-5 and TRBJ2-7, with D unresolved. Trimming took 4 bases from V and 2 from J, leaving 9 bases between them. This CDR3 region has 13 residues. The V gene's germline CDR1 is MNHEY and CDR2 SVGAGI.

The chain couples TRBV11-1 to TRBJ2-1, with TRBD1 matching over 8 bases. J gave up 7 bases and V 6 bases, and 11 bases lay outside the gene matches. Per the germline V gene, CDR1 is SGHAT and CDR2 is FQDESV (reference sequence). The CDR3 has 15 amino acids. The CDR3 DNA sequence: TGTGCCAGCAGTCATCCCAGGGGGCGGATGAATGAGCAGTTCTTC. It is translated as CASSHPRGRMNEQFF.

This clone was counted a single time. The chain links TRBV28 to TRBJ2-2, with D possibly matching TRBD2 (5 bases). Germline V gene sequence: CDR1 MDHEN, CDR2 SYDVKM. The CDR3 consists of 12 residues. V was shortened by 6 bases and J by 5 bases, with 7 bases between the two germline ends. The CDR3 loop reads CASRGGTGELFF. In nucleotides, the CDR3 is TGTGCCAGCAGGGGCGGGACCGGGGAGCTGTTTTTT.

This chain joins TRBV15 and TRBJ1-2, with 7 bases identical to TRBD1. After removal of 5 bases from V and 5 bases from J, the junction contained 11 bases not matched to a gene. Germline V gene sequence: CDR1 LNHNV, CDR2 YYDKDF (reference sequence). This CDR3 spans 15 amino acids. CDR3 in amino acids: CATSRRGLSRYGYTF. In DNA, the CDR3 is TGTGCCACCAGCCGTAGGGGGCTCAGTCGGTATGGCTACACCTTC.

This clone was detected only a few times. This chain joins TRBV6-5 and TRBJ1-2; TRBD1 is a possible D gene (6 bases). The CDR3 length is 15 residues. Germline loops: CDR1 MNHEY, CDR2 SVGAGI. V gave up 11 bases and J gave up 0 bases, with 19 bases separating them. CDR3 in amino acids: CAAGRGGHTNYGYTF. The CDR3 DNA sequence: TGTGCCGCGGGGCGGGGGGGACACACTAACTATGGCTACACCTTC.